One sample yielded the 6 T cell receptor beta chains listed below, sequenced in a study of spatial heterogeneity in lung cancer. TCRdb redid the calling of the 5' RACE reads with MiXCR, one entry per CDR3 protein. The profile shows 43,000 or so distinct CDR3 sequences, 12% of them singletons. Specified time point: blood at routine non-recurrence follow-up after resection. Sequenced here: PBMCs, sampled at follow-up. Receptors were obtained from a male donor with early-stage non-small cell lung cancer.

This sequence joins TRBV21-1 and TRBJ2-3; the table's D call TRBD2 went unverified against the DNA. TRBV21-1 is a recognized pseudogene. The CDR3 spans 14 residues. As DNA, the CDR3 is TGTGCCAGCACAACGAGGGTATTCACAGATACGCAGTATTTT. Residues: CASTTRVFTDTQYF.

The CDR3 loop is CASSFRDRGVAFF. The CDR3 nucleotides are TGTGCCAGCAGTTTCCGGGACAGGGGTGTAGCTTTCTTT. The chain couples TRBV28 to TRBJ1-1; 10 bases are a match to TRBD1. Per the germline V gene, CDR1 is MDHEN and CDR2 is SYDVKM. V shed 3 bases, J shed 10 bases, and the junction held 5 bases outside the gene matches. This CDR3 is built from 13 residues.

This clonotype was counted many times. The chain joins TRBV3-1 to TRBJ1-6, with a weak D call TRBD1 (5 bases). This CDR3 is 14 amino acids long. V was clipped by 2 bases and J by 7 bases, with 9 bases between them. Germline V CDR1 and CDR2: LGHDT, YNNKEL (reference sequence). Written as DNA, the CDR3 is TGTGCCAGCAGCCAACAGGGACGCAATTCACCCCTCCACTTT. Its protein product is CASSQQGRNSPLHF.

The V and J genes are TRBV4-1 and TRBJ2-3; D perhaps matches TRBD2 (6 bases). With 3 bases removed from V and 3 bases from J, the gap between germline ends came to 16 bases. The CDR3 is 16 residues long. Germline loops: CDR1 MGHRA, CDR2 YSYEKL. CDR3 in DNA: TGCGCCAGCAGCCAGGGAGGCGGGGTTTTGACAGATACGCAGTATTTT. Residues: CASSQGGGVLTDTQYF.

This clonotype has at least ten counts. The J gene is TRBJ2-1, the V gene TRBV5-1; the D gene is possibly TRBD1 (5 bases). CDR3 length equals 13 residues. The germline V gene has CDR1 SGHRS and CDR2 YFSETQ. Trimming left V 2 bases short and J 8 bases short, with 11 bases between. The CDR3 reads CASSFAGADEQFF. The DNA for the CDR3 is TGCGCCAGCAGCTTTGCTGGGGCCGATGAGCAGTTCTTC.

The V call is TRBV7-2, the J call TRBJ1-5; D call uncertain. Germline V lookup: CDR1 SGHTA, CDR2 FQGNSA. Trimming left V 8 bases short and J 1 base short, with 9 bases between. This CDR3 is 13 amino acids long. DNA for the CDR3: TGTGCCAGCGTGGTAGAGAGCAATCAGCCCCAGCATTTT. It encodes CASVVESNQPQHF.